This T cell receptor beta chain came from a study of Graves' ophthalmopathy and Graves' hyperthyroidism (dated by TCRdb to between 2018 and 2020). Regarding the research as a whole: Peripheral blood was collected at initial diagnosis, prior to any treatment. TCR beta repertoire signatures were used to distinguish Graves' ophthalmopathy from Graves' hyperthyroidism and to predict progression to ophthalmopathy. In total, approximately 130 blood samples were TCR-sequenced: approximately 40 ophthalmopathy, approximately 75 hyperthyroidism and approximately 17 hyperthyroidism-to-ophthalmopathy patients. To explore V-J signatures distinguishing ophthalmopathy from hyperthyroidism, a discovery set of roughly 98 patients (roughly 42 ophthalmopathy, about 57 stable hyperthyroidism) was enrolled. For independent validation, a separate cohort was made up of around 18 hyperthyroidism patients plus 17 patients who later progressed from hyperthyroidism to ophthalmopathy. In a handful of hyperthyroidism patients, the T-cell repertoires found in thyroid tissue were compared with those found in blood. After sampling, hyperthyroidism patients received methimazole starting at 30 mg daily, and ophthalmopathy patients received high-dose intravenous methylprednisolone. For training and testing, the 100 or so patients in the discovery cohort were randomly divided in a 7:3 ratio. The paper as a whole reports these results and caveats: The 13-signature model separated ophthalmopathy from stable hyperthyroidism with 85% to 90% sensitivity and approximately 83% specificity in cross-validation, and 80%/75% in the test set. Among expanded thyroid clonotypes with frequency above 0.001, most also showed up in blood, which suggests that blood repertoires may reflect the thyroid immune response. Sample size was not predetermined statistically, and investigators were not blinded to group allocation. In validation, the model predicted ophthalmopathy progression with 70.59% sensitivity and around 72% specificity; approximately 12 predicted patients were CT-confirmed with GO in a median of around 6.5 months.

Of note for this clonotype: Its antigen remains undetermined. No base quality values were provided; no much bigger clone lies one nucleotide off.

For repertoire sequencing, the TCR beta CDR3 regions were amplified from RNA transcripts. A first-round RT-PCR used HTBI primers with the Qiagen OneStep RT-PCR kit, followed by a second-round multiplex PCR, size selection and purification. The libraries underwent paired-end sequencing with 100 bp reads on an Illumina HiSeq2000. The original pipeline was this. Reads were processed with SOAPnuke, discarding reads with adapters, uncalled bases, mean Phred below 15, or no exact constant-primer or identifier match. COPE v1.2.5 was used to merge high-quality paired reads. Each unique nucleotide sequence was defined as a clonotype, and clonotypes were aligned to IMGT TRB V, D and J references with MiTCR v1.1. Only V-J combinations with frequency above 0.0001 were analysed, covering 99% to 99.2% of repertoires. For each V-J combination, a TCR clonal expansion and chaos score was defined as F50 clonal expansion divided by the chaos observed in the TCRdist matrix. Welch's t-statistics and random forest were used to reduce features to about a dozen V-J combinations, which were fed into a naive Bayes classifier. The Morisita-Horn index was used to measure how similar the thyroid and blood repertoires were. In-frame beta chains were kept once TCRdb had trimmed the public reads at Q25 with fastp and called clones with MiXCR. Each entry merges the rows of one CDR3 protein and shows their most common DNA and genes. The V and J calls shown here were made by TCRdb, not taken from the authors' results. This sample has 200,000 to 250,000 distinct CDR3 sequences in its table, and around 30% of those were observed once. Jointly, the top ten make up about 9.3% of the sample.

Patients with ophthalmopathy had moderately to severely active disease, with a Clinical Activity Score of 3 or more, a NOSPECS grade of 4 or more, and a disease duration of less than 3 months. Patients with other autoimmune diseases, uncontrolled infections, pregnancy or lactation were excluded from the study. Diagnosis relied on clinical symptoms, serum thyroxine, TRAb, thyroid ultrasound and orbital computed tomography. Using Ficoll-Paque density gradient centrifugation, PBMCs were isolated from roughly 9.2 ml of fresh peripheral blood. Trizol reagent was used to extract the total RNA, and its quality was then checked on an Agilent 2100 Bioanalyzer. Sequencing was done on a sample of peripheral blood. This TCR derives from a man aged 50 to 60 with Graves' ophthalmopathy. Donor details come from another sample of the same person, matched by shared clones.

The DNA reads as follows: TGCAGTGCTAGAGATGTCGTCAATCAGCCCCAGCATTTT. Its product reads: CSARDVVNQPQHF. This chain is built from TRBV20-1 and TRBJ1-5; the D gene assignment is ambiguous. CDR1 and CDR2 (DFQATT, SNEGSKA) derive from the germline V gene (reference sequence). The CDR3 runs 13 amino acids, cysteine and phenylalanine included. The CDR3 DNA has 39 bases and is translated from base 1. Trimming at the junction amounts to 0 bases on V and 3 bases on J, and the germline ends lie 6 bases apart.